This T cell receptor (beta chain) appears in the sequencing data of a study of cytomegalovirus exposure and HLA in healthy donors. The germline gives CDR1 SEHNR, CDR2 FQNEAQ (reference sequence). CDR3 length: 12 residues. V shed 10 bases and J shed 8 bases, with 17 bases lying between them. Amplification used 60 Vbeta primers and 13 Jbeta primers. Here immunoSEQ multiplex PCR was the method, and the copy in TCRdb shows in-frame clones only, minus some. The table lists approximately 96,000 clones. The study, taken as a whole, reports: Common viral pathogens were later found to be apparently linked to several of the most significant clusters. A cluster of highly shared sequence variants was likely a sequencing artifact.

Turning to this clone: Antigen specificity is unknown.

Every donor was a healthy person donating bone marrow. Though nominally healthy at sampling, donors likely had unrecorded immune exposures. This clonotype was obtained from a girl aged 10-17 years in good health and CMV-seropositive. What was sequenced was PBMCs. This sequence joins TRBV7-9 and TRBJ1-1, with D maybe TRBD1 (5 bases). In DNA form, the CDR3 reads TGTGCCACAGACAGAACCGAAATCGAAGCTTTCTTT. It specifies CATDRTEIEAFF. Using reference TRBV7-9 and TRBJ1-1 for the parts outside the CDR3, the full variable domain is DTGVSQNPRHKITKRGQNVTFRCDPISEHNRLYWYRQTLGQGPEFLTYFQNEAQLEKSRLLSDRFSAERPKGSFSTLEIQRTEQGDSAMYLCATDRTEIEAFFGQGTRLTVV.